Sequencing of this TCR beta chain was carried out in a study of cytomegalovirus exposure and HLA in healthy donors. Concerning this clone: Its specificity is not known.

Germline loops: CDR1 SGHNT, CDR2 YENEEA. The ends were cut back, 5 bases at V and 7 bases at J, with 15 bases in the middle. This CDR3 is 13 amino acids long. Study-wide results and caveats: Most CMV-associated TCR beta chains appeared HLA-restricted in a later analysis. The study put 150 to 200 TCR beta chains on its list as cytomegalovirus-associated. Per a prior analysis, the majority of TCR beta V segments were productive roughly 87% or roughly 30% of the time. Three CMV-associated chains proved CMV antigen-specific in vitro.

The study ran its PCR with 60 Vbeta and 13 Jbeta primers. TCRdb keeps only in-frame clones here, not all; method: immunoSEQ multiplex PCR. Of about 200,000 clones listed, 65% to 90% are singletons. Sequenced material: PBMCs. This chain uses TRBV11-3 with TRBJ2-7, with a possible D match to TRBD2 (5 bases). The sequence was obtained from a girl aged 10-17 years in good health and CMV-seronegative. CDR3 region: CASSPQTTGEQYF. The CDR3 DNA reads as TGTGCCAGCAGCCCCCAGACAACGGGGGAGCAGTACTTC. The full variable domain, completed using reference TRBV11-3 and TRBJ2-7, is EAGVVQSPRYKIIEKKQPVAFWCNPISGHNTLYWYLQNLGQGPELLIRYENEEAVDDSQLPKDRFSAERLKGVDSTLKIQPAELGDSAVYLCASSPQTTGEQYFGPGTRLTVT.